The rows below give T cell receptor beta chains drawn from one sample of a study of early T cells in non-severe SARS-CoV-2 infection. Using its own MiXCR run on the 5' RACE reads, TCRdb lists one record per CDR3 protein. The sample holds approximately 52,000 distinct CDR3 sequences, about 16% seen once. The sample consisted of whole blood, taken at baseline. The receptors were sampled from an adult who was a healthcare worker with PCR-confirmed SARS-CoV-2 infection or an uninfected control (not recorded which). Both conserved end residues are part of each CDR3. The order of the fields is clone size, J gene, V gene, D gene, CDR3 protein. The D gene is left open where the match is weak. The size field is filled for only some rows; it gives once, few, many or a size class.

few,TRBJ2-5,TRBV24-1,TRBD1,CATSDRQGSMTQYF
many,TRBJ1-5,TRBV18,.,CASSPLDRQPQHF
many,TRBJ2-2,TRBV28,.,CASSAQNTGELFF
many,TRBJ2-5,TRBV7-9,.,CASSLGQAQETQYF
.,TRBJ2-2,TRBV24-1,TRBD1,CATSDSPGQGEPGELFF
.,TRBJ2-5,TRBV2,.,CASSIEGLQQETQYF
many,TRBJ1-5,TRBV19,TRBD1,CASKMDRVRDQPQHF
.,TRBJ1-4,TRBV6-6,.,CASRPAGVVGEKLFF
few,TRBJ2-2,TRBV9,.,CASSVEVEGTGELFF
few,TRBJ2-7,TRBV3-1,.,CASSPSSIGTPSYEQYF
.,TRBJ2-2,TRBV29-1,TRBD2,CSVGLAELNTGELFF
few,TRBJ2-3,TRBV12-3/TRBV12-4,.,CASSFLSTDTQYF
few,TRBJ2-7,TRBV28,TRBD2,CASSFTGLAGGVTYEQYF
many,TRBJ2-7,TRBV20-1,.,CSARGTTYEQYF
.,TRBJ2-3,TRBV12-3/TRBV12-4,TRBD1,CASSSDRGLADTQYF
.,TRBJ1-3,TRBV10-3,TRBD1,CAISEYGTGGNTIYF
many,TRBJ2-7,TRBV6-5,TRBD2,CASSSAGGPYEQYF
few,TRBJ2-7,TRBV6-1,TRBD2,CASCRDYPSYEQYF
few,TRBJ2-1,TRBV2,.,CASSLIGPTGEQFF
.,TRBJ2-7,TRBV12-3/TRBV12-4,TRBD2,CASSAGGPRYEQYF
.,TRBJ1-2,TRBV11-2,.,CASSPSRGPYGYTF
.,TRBJ2-3,TRBV27,.,CASSPGAAGATDTQYF
few,TRBJ2-7,TRBV27,.,CASSFYKGEQYF
few,TRBJ1-2,TRBV30,TRBD1,CAWSRTGFYGYTF
few,TRBJ2-7,TRBV7-9,.,CASSSRVGNYEQYF
.,TRBJ1-3,TRBV6-2/TRBV6-3,.,CASSDGTLSGNTIYF
few,TRBJ2-3,TRBV2,TRBD2,CAWRGTSGSTDTQYF
few,TRBJ1-5,TRBV18,.,CASSQYRDSNQPQHF
.,TRBJ2-7,TRBV6-6,TRBD2,CASSSTSGKSYEQYF
few,TRBJ2-1,TRBV2,.,CASSVRGRSYNEQFF
many,TRBJ2-7,TRBV10-3,TRBD2,CASTGASGRSYEQYF
many,TRBJ2-4,TRBV5-1,.,CASSLNTGDLIQYF
.,TRBJ2-1,TRBV7-2,.,CASSFVQREQFF
few,TRBJ2-3,TRBV2,TRBD1,CASSENDRVFRDTQYF
few,TRBJ1-2,TRBV28,.,CASTPVGYGYTF
once,TRBJ1-3,TRBV28,.,CASSLPGLPSSGNTIYF
few,TRBJ2-7,TRBV20-1,.,CSARDRKGDPYEQYF
.,TRBJ1-1,TRBV5-1,TRBD1,CASSLEGAGTEAFF
medium-sized,TRBJ2-2,TRBV20-1,TRBD2,CSARKKGKREGLTGELFF
.,TRBJ2-1,TRBV19,TRBD2,CASSMREGPNEQFF
.,TRBJ2-7,TRBV9,.,CASSVDSTTDEQYF
.,TRBJ2-1,TRBV3-1,TRBD2,CASSPLRTSGGDEQFF
many,TRBJ1-5,TRBV5-5,.,CASSATGASNQPQHF
.,TRBJ1-4,TRBV6-5,.,CASSYRSTREKLFF
.,TRBJ2-7,TRBV15,TRBD1,CATSEARGHRPQASSYEQYF
many,TRBJ1-6,TRBV21-1,.,CASSAPGQYNSPLHF
.,TRBJ2-2,TRBV9,.,CASSVGTTGTGELFF
few,TRBJ2-5,TRBV7-8,.,CASSLVGTETQYF
few,TRBJ1-4,TRBV6-2/TRBV6-3,.,CASKEGNEKLFF
few,TRBJ1-1,TRBV29-1,TRBD1,CSVEQGGTEAFF
.,TRBJ2-5,TRBV3-1,.,CASSQETGRPQYF
many,TRBJ1-5,TRBV7-9,.,CASSLSGNSPNQPQHF
.,TRBJ2-1,TRBV6-5,TRBD2,CASTTRVGGAGSYNEQFF
.,TRBJ2-2,TRBV7-2,.,CASSGVPRMGTGELFF
many,TRBJ2-1,TRBV7-9,TRBD2,CASSKSGGNEQFF
many,TRBJ1-1,TRBV6-5,TRBD1,CASSRGPTEAFF
few,TRBJ2-3,TRBV28,TRBD1,CASSLRQGTDTQYF
.,TRBJ1-1,TRBV18,TRBD1,CASSRDSRKTEAFF
.,TRBJ2-7,TRBV9,.,CASSPRSGQGGNEQYF
.,TRBJ2-7,TRBV27,.,CASSLGHLYEQYF